This T cell receptor (beta chain) was captured by sequencing in a study of beta chain features in type 1 diabetes. Overall study results and limits: Within the patient group, naive, central memory and Treg TCRB repertoires appeared more similar to each other than within healthy donors. All four CD4+ subsets of Type 1 diabetes patients contained TCRB CDR3s that were moderately but significantly shorter. Insertion counts at VDJ junctions were lower in type 1 diabetes patients, who also showed more deletions there.

Worth noting for this clone: Its antigen is undetermined.

The authors reverse transcribed all of the isolated RNA, so sequencing captured expressed TCRB transcripts. It was found that naive, central memory and regulatory T cell samples averaged around 3.7 million reads. The repertoire was sequenced with immunoSEQ multiplex PCR; TCRdb's copy has only in-frame clones and lacks some. The sample includes about 160,000 clones, just over 8% of them seen just once. This TCR came from a woman between 18 and 30 years old with type 1 diabetes. Sequenced sample: central memory CD4+ T cells from blood.

CDR3 bases: TGTGCCAGCAGCACCGGGTCTTACAATGAGCAGTTCTTC. Protein sequence: CASSTGSYNEQFF. This chain links TRBV7-8 with TRBJ2-1; D is uncertain. This CDR3 spans 13 amino acids. Germline V gene data show CDR1 as SGHVS and CDR2 as FQNEAQ. V was shortened by 5 bases and J by 4 bases, with 9 bases between the two germline ends.